Each of the 3 T cell receptor beta chains below was sequenced from the same sample in a study of Graves' ophthalmopathy and Graves' hyperthyroidism. The study amplified TCR beta CDR3 regions using RNA transcripts. The authors performed first-round RT-PCR with HTBI primers and then a second-round multiplex PCR. TCRdb re-derived calls from the multiplex PCR reads in MiXCR, one entry per CDR3 protein. The data hold about 390,000 distinct CDR3 sequences, with 15% to 19% observed a single time. The material sequenced was peripheral blood. These receptor sequences come from a woman aged 18-29 years with stable Graves' hyperthyroidism.

The rearrangement uses TRBV12-3 or TRBV12-4 and TRBJ1-1; no reliable D call. This CDR3 has 14 amino acids. Trimming cost V 6 bases and J 1 base, with 12 bases left between them. The DNA of the CDR3 is TGTGCCAGCAGCCTTAGGCCGGCGAACACTGAAGCTTTCTTT. This gives the protein CASSLRPANTEAFF.

This clonotype was observed many times. V usage is TRBV27 and J usage is TRBJ2-7, with 7 bases identical to TRBD2. The CDR3 extends over 15 amino acids. V shed 8 bases and J 2 bases; nucleotides not matched to a gene: 12. CDR1 and CDR2 from the germline V gene are MNHEY and SMNVEV (reference sequence). Here the CDR3 reads CASRTPAGTPYEQYF. CDR3 bases: TGTGCCAGCCGCACCCCAGCGGGGACCCCCTACGAGCAGTACTTC.

This clonotype was counted at least ten times. V is TRBV12-3 or TRBV12-4 and J is TRBJ1-5; 7 nucleotides align to TRBD1. CDR3 size: 16 residues. J gave up 0 bases and V 6 bases, and 8 bases lay outside the gene matches. CDR3 DNA: TGTGCCAGCAGCTTGTTAGACAGGGCTAGCAATCAGCCCCAGCATTTT. This gives the protein CASSLLDRASNQPQHF.